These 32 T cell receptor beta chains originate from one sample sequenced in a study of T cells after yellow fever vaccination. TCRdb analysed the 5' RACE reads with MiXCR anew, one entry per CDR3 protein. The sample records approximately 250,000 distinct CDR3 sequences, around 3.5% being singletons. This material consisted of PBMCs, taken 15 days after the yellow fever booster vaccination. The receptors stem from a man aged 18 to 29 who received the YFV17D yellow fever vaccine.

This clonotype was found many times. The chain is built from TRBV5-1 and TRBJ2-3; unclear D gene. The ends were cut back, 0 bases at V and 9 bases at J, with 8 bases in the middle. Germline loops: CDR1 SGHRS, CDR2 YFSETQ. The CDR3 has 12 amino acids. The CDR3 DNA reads TGCGCCAGCAGCTTGGAAGGGTACACGCAGTATTTT. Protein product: CASSLEGYTQYF.

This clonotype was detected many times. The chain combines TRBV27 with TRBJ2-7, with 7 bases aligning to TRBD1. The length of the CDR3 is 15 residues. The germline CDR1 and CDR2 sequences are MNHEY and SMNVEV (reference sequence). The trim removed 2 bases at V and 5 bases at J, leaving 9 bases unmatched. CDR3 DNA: TGTGCCAGCAGTTTAGATACAGGGGTAATGGACGAGCAGTACTTC. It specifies CASSLDTGVMDEQYF.

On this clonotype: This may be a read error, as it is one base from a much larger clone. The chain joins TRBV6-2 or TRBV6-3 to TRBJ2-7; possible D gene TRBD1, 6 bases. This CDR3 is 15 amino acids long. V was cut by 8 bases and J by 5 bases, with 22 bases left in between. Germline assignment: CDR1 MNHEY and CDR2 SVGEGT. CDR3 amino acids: CASGPPTGRVDEQYF. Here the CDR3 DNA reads TGTGCCAGCGGTCCTCCGACAGGAAGGGTCGACGAGCAGTACTTC.

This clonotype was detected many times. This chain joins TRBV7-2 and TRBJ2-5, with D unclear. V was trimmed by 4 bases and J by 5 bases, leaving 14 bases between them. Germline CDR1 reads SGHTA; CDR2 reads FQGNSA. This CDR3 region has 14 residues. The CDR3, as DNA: TGTGCCAGCAGCTCTCGGGCCTCAAGGGAGACCCAGTACTTC. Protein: CASSSRASRETQYF.

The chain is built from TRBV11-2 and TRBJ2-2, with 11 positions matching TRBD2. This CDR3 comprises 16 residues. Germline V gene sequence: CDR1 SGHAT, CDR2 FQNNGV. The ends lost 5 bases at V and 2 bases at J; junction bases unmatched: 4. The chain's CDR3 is CASSPGTSGNTGELFF. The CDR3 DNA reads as TGTGCCAGCAGCCCCGGGACTAGCGGCAACACCGGGGAGCTGTTTTTT. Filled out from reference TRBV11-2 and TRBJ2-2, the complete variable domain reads EAGVAQSPRYKIIEKRQSVAFWCNPISGHATLYWYQQILGQGPKLLIQFQNNGVVDDSQLPKDRFSAERLKGVDSTLKIQPAKLEDSAVYLCASSPGTSGNTGELFFGEGSRLTVL.

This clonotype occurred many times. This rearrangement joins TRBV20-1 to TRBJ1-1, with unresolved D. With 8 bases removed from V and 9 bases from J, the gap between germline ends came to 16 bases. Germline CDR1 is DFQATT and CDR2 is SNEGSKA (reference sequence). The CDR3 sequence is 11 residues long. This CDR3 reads CSITTGIQAFF. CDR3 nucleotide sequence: TGCAGTATTACGACTGGAATCCAAGCTTTCTTT.

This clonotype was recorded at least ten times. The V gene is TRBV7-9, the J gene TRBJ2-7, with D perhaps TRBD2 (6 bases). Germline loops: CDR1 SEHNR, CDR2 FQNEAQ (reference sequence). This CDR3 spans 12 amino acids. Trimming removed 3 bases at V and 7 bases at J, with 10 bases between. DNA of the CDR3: TGTGCCAGCAGCTTTGGAGGGGAAGAGCAGTACTTC. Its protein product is CASSFGGEEQYF.

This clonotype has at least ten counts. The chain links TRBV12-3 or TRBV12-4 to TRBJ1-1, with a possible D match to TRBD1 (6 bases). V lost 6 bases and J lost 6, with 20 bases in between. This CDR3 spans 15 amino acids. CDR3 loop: CASSPPTGKLAEAFF. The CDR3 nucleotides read TGTGCCAGCAGCCCACCCACAGGGAAGCTAGCTGAAGCTTTCTTT.

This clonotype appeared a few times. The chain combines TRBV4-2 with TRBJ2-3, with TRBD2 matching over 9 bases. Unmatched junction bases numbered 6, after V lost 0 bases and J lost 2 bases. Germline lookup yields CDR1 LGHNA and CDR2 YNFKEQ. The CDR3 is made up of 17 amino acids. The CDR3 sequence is CASSQDWRGGYTDTQYF. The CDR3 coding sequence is TGTGCCAGCAGCCAAGATTGGCGGGGGGGATACACAGATACGCAGTATTTT.

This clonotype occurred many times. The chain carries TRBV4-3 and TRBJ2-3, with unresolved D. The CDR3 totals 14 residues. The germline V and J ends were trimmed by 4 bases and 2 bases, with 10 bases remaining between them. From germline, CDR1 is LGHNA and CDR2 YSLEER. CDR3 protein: CASSRNSFTDTQYF. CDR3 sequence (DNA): TGCGCCAGCAGCCGGAACAGTTTCACAGATACGCAGTATTTT.

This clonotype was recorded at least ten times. The CDR3 coding sequence is TGTGCCAGCAGCCCCGACAGGGGCGATTCACCCCTCCACTTT. It is translated as CASSPDRGDSPLHF. J is TRBJ1-6 and V is TRBV5-4, with 8 bases that match TRBD1. The length of the CDR3 is 14 residues. The germline V gene encodes CDR1 SGHNT and CDR2 YYREEE (reference sequence). After removal of 4 bases from V and 8 bases from J, the junction contained 5 bases not matched to a gene.

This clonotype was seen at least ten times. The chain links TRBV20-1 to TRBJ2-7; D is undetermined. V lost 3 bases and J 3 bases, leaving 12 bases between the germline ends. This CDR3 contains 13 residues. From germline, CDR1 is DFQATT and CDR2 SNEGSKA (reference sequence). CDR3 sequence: CSASPSAYYEQYF. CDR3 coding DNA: TGCAGTGCTAGTCCCAGCGCTTACTACGAGCAGTACTTC.

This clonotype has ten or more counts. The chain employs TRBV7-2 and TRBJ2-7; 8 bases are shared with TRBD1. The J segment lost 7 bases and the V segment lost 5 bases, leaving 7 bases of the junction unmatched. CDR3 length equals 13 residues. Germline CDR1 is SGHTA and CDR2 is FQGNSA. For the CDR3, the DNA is TGTGCCAGCAGCCACAGGGGGGCGGGTGAGCAGTACTTC. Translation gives CASSHRGAGEQYF.

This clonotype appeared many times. CDR3 loop: CAISDSLNQPQHF. CDR3 nucleotide sequence: TGTGCCATCAGTGACAGCTTAAATCAGCCCCAGCATTTT. The V gene is TRBV10-3, the J gene TRBJ1-5, with unresolved D. The germline gives CDR1 ENHRY, CDR2 SYGVKD. Trimming left V 3 bases short and J 4 bases short, with 7 bases between. The CDR3 has 13 amino acids.

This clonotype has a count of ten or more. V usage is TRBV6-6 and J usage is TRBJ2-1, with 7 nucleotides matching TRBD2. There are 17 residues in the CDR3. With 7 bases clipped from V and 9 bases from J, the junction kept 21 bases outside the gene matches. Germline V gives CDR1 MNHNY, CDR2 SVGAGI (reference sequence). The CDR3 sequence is CASTYRGGEVPIGEQFF. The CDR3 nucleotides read TGTGCCAGCACCTACCGTGGGGGGGAAGTCCCTATAGGTGAGCAGTTCTTC.

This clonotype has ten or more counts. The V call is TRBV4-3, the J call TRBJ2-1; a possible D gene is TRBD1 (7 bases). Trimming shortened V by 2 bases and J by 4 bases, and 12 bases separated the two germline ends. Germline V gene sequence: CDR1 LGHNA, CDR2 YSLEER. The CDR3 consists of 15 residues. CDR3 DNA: TGCGCCAGCAGCCAACACCAGGGGGGATACAATGAGCAGTTCTTC. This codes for CASSQHQGGYNEQFF.

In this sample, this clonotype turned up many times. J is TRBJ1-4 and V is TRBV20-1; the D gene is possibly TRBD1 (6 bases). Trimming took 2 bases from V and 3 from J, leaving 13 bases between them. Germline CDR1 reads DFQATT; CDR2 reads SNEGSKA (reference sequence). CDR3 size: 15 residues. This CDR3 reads CSARPTGFSNEKLFF. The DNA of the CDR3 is TGCAGTGCTAGACCCACAGGGTTTTCTAATGAAAAACTGTTTTTT.

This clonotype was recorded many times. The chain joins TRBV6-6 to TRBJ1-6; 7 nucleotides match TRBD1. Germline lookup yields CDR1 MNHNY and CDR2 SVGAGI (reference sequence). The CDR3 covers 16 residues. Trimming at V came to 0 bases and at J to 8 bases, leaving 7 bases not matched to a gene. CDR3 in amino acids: CASSYSREGAYSPLHF. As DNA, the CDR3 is TGTGCCAGCAGTTACTCGAGGGAGGGGGCTTATTCACCCCTCCACTTT.

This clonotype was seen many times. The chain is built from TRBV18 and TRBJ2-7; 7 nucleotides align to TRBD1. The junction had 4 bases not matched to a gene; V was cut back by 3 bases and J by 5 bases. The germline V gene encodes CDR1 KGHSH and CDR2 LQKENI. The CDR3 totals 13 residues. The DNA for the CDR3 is TGTGCCAGCTCACCGCCTACAGGGGACGAGCAGTACGTC. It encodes CASSPPTGDEQYV.

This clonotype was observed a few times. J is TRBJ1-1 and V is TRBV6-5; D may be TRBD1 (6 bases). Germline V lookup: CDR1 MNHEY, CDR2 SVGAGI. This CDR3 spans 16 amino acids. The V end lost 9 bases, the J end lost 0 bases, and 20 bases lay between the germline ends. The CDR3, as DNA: TGTGCCAGTAAAAAGGGGGGGACTATTATGAACACTGAAGCTTTCTTT. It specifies CASKKGGTIMNTEAFF.

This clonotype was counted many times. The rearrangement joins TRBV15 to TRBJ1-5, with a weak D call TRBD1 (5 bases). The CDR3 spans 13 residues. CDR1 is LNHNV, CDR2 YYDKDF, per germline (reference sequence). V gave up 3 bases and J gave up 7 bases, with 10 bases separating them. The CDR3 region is CATSRGGIQPQHF. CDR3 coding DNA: TGTGCCACCAGCAGGGGGGGGATCCAGCCCCAGCATTTT. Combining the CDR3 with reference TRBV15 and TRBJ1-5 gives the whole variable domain DAMVIQNPRYQVTQFGKPVTLSCSQTLNHNVMYWYQQKSSQAPKLLFHYYDKDFNNEADTPDNFQSRRPNTSFCFLDIRSPGLGDTAMYLCATSRGGIQPQHFGDGTRLSIL.

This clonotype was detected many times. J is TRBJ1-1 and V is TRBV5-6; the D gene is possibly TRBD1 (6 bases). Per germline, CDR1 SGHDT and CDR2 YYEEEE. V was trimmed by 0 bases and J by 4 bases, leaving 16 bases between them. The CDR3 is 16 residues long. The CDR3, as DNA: TGTGCCAGCAGCTTGGGGGGGCCCTTAATCAGCACTGAAGCTTTCTTT. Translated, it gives CASSLGGPLISTEAFF. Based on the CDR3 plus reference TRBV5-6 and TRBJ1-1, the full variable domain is DAGVTQSPTHLIKTRGQQVTLRCSPKSGHDTVSWYQQALGQGPQFIFQYYEEEERQRGNFPDRFSGHQFPNYSSELNVNALLLGDSALYLCASSLGGPLISTEAFFGQGTRLTVV.

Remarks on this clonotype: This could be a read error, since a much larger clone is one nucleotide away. The CDR3 sequence: CSARPGASGTEAFF. CDR3 nucleotides: TGCAGTGCTAGGCCGGGGGCATCGGGCACTGAAGCTTTCTTT. This sequence joins TRBV20-1 and TRBJ1-1; tentatively, D is TRBD1 (6 bases). This CDR3 is 14 amino acids long. V was shortened by 3 bases and J by 4 bases, with 15 bases between the two germline ends. Germline-derived CDR1 and CDR2 are DFQATT and SNEGSKA (reference sequence).

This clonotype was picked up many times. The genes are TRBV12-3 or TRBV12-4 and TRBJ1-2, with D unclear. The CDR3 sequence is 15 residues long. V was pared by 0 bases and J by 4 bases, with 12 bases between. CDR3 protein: CASSLALGRSYGYTF. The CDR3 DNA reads TGTGCCAGCAGTTTAGCGCTAGGCAGGAGCTATGGCTACACCTTC.

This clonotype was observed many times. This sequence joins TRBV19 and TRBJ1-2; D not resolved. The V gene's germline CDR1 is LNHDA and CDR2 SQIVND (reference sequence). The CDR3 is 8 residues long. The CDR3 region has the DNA TGTTCCTTCTATGGCTACACCTTC. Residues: CSFYGYTF.

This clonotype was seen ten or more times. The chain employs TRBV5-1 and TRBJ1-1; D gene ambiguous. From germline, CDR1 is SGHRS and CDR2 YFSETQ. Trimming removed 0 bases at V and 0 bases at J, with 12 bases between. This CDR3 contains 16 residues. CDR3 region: CASSLGGLGMNTEAFF. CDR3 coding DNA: TGCGCCAGCAGCTTGGGTGGACTCGGGATGAACACTGAAGCTTTCTTT.

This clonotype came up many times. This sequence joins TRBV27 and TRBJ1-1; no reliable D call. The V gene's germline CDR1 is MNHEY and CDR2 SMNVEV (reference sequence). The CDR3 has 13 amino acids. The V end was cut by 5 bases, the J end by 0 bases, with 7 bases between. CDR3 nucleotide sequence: TGTGCCAGCAGTCCCTTGTTGAACACTGAAGCTTTCTTT. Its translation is CASSPLLNTEAFF.

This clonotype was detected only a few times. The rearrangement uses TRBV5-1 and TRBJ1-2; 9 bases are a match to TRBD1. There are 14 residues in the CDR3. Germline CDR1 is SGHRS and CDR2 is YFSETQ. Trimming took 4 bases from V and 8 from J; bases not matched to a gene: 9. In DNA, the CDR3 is TGCGCCAGCAGCCACGAGACAGGGGGAAGAGGCTACACCTTC. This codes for CASSHETGGRGYTF.

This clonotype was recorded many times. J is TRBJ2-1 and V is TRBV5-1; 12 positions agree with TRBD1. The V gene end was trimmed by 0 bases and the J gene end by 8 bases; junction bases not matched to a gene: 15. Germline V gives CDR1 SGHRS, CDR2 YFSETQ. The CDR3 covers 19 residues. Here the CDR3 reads CASSLDGRIPGTGGDEQFF. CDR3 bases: TGCGCCAGCAGCTTGGACGGCAGGATTCCCGGGACAGGGGGCGATGAGCAGTTCTTC.

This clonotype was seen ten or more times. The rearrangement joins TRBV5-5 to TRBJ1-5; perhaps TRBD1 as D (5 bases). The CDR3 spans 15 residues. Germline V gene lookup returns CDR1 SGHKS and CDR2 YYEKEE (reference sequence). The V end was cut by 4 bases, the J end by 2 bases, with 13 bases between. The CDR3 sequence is CASSPWGTGNQPQHF. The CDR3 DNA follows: TGTGCCAGCAGCCCGTGGGGGACGGGCAATCAGCCCCAGCATTTT.

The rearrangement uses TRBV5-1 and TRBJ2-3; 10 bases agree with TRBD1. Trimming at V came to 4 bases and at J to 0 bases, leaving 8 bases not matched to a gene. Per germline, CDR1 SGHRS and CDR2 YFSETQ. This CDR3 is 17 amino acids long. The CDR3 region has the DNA TGCGCCAGCAGCCACCGGGACAGGGGAAGCAGCACAGATACGCAGTATTTT. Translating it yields CASSHRDRGSSTDTQYF. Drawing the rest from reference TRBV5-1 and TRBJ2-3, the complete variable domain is KAGVTQTPRYLIKTRGQQVTLSCSPISGHRSVSWYQQTPGQGLQFLFEYFSETQRNKGNFPGRFSGRQFSNSRSEMNVSTLELGDSALYLCASSHRDRGSSTDTQYFGPGTRLTVL.

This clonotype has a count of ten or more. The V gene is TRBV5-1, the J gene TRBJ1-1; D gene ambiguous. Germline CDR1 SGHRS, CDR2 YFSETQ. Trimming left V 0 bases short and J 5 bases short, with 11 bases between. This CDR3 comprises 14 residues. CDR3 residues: CASSLVGLGTEAFF. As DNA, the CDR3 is TGCGCCAGCAGCTTGGTTGGGTTGGGGACTGAAGCTTTCTTT.